Here is one T cell receptor beta chain with its context. Its antigen remains unknown. Unrecorded immune exposures were likely, despite nominal health at sampling. These data come from a study of cytomegalovirus exposure and HLA in healthy donors. The CDR3 extends over 12 amino acids. Trimming stripped 8 bases from V and 8 bases from J, with 12 bases between. CDR1 and CDR2 (germline): LNHDA, SQIVND (reference sequence). The study ran its PCR with 60 Vbeta and 13 Jbeta primers. Method: immunoSEQ multiplex PCR; TCRdb's copy keeps in-frame clones and lacks some. The sample includes about 140,000 clones, about three quarters seen only once; the top ten take over 1%. Overall study results and limits: Common viral pathogens seemed, in a later analysis, to connect with several of the most significant clusters.

The sample was PBMCs. This sequence originates from a male donor in good health and CMV-seropositive. The gene calls are TRBV19 and TRBJ1-4, with D perhaps matching TRBD1 (5 bases). The CDR3 bases are TGTGCCAGTGGTAACAGGTGGGAAAAACTGTTTTTT. This codes for CASGNRWEKLFF.